Presented here are 22 T cell receptor beta chains from one specimen sequenced in a study of regulatory T cells in long-lasting Graves disease. Arm-PCR of CDR3 regions and iRepertoire HTBI primers were the basis on which TCR beta libraries were built. One entry per CDR3 protein results from TCRdb running MiXCR on the multiplex PCR reads. The sample includes 440,000 or so distinct CDR3 sequences, approximately 16% of them seen just once. Time point described: newly diagnosed GD, antithyroid drugs for less than 3 months. Extracted RNA from PBMCs served as the source of the TCR library. Separately, the same data were catalogued under a study of T cells in Graves' hyperthyroidism and ophthalmopathy.

Source: peripheral blood mononuclear cells (PBMCs), taken at new diagnosis, from a patient treated with antithyroid drugs. The receptors here all came from a woman in her twenties or thirties with Graves disease.

This clonotype was counted many times. The gene calls are TRBV18 and TRBJ1-5; no clear D gene. CDR1 KGHSH and CDR2 LQKENI come from the germline V gene. The CDR3 extends over 13 amino acids. V was cut by 1 base and J by 1 base, with 2 bases left in between. The CDR3 loop is CASSPQSNQPQHF. CDR3 nucleotide sequence: TGTGCCAGCTCACCACAAAGCAATCAGCCCCAGCATTTT. Supplemented by reference TRBV18 and TRBJ1-5, the full variable domain reads NAGVMQNPRHLVRRRGQEARLRCSPMKGHSHVYWYRQLPEEGLKFMVYLQKENIIDESGMPKERFSAEFPKEGPSILRIQQVVRGDSAAYFCASSPQSNQPQHFGDGTRLSIL.

About this clonotype itself: This clone may be a read error of a much larger clone one base away. This sequence joins TRBV5-6 and TRBJ2-3; D is perhaps TRBD2 (6 bases). The tail of the sequence fits TRBJ2-5 better, so the J call may be wrong. The CDR3 sequence is 15 residues long. The germline V gene has CDR1 SGHDT and CDR2 YYEEEE. CDR3 amino acids: CANSLDYDGGETQYF. The CDR3 bases are TGTGCCAACAGCTTGGACTATGACGGGGGAGAGACCCAGTACTTC.

This clonotype has more than one count but fewer than ten. The chain couples TRBV3-2 to TRBJ1-6. TRBV3-2 is a listed pseudogene. This CDR3 has 18 residues. The CDR3 nucleotides read TGTGCCAGCAGCCAAGATCGTATGGAGCAAAGTGATAATTCACCCCTCCACTTT. Amino acids: CASSQDRMEQSDNSPLHF.

This clonotype was counted ten times or more. This chain uses TRBV18 with TRBJ2-1, with 10 nucleotides matching TRBD2. This CDR3 contains 15 residues. Unmatched junction bases numbered 8, after V lost 6 bases and J lost 6 bases. Per the germline V gene, CDR1 is KGHSH and CDR2 is LQKENI. CDR3 DNA: TGTGCCAGCTCGGAACCTAGCGGGAGAAGCAATGAGCAGTTCTTC. Translating gives CASSEPSGRSNEQFF.

Many counts were recorded for this clonotype. V is TRBV30 and J is TRBJ2-1, with D unresolved. The V gene lost 0 bases and the J gene lost 7 bases, with 7 bases spanning the gap. This CDR3 comprises 12 residues. Per the germline V gene, CDR1 is GTSNPN and CDR2 is SVGIG (reference sequence). CDR3 loop: CAWSVQANEQFF. The DNA of the CDR3 is TGTGCCTGGAGTGTCCAGGCAAATGAGCAGTTCTTC.

This clonotype occurred many times. The chain employs TRBV7-2 and TRBJ1-2; weak D call: TRBD1 (5 bases). In germline, CDR1 is SGHTA, CDR2 FQGNSA. The CDR3 contains 15 residues. Trimming removed 1 base from V and 7 bases from J, with 16 bases in between. The CDR3 nucleotides are TGTGCCAGCAGCTTAGAGCCAGTGGGGGTCCGTGGCTACACCTTC. Residues: CASSLEPVGVRGYTF.

This clonotype occurred a few times. This chain connects TRBV19 to TRBJ1-4; 7 positions match TRBD1. This CDR3 contains 15 residues. V gave up 6 bases and J gave up 0 bases; unmatched junction bases: 4. Looked up from germline, CDR1 is LNHDA and CDR2 is SQIVND (reference sequence). CDR3 nucleotide sequence: TGTGCCAGTAGAAGGACAGGCACAACTAATGAAAAACTGTTTTTT. It translates to CASRRTGTTNEKLFF.

Many counts were recorded for this clonotype. J is TRBJ2-7 and V is TRBV20-1; D perhaps matches TRBD1 (6 bases). Between the trimmed V and J ends, which lost 1 base and 6 bases, there was a span of 19 bases. The CDR3 runs to 15 residues. The germline V gene encodes CDR1 DFQATT and CDR2 SNEGSKA (reference sequence). The CDR3 loop reads CSARVFRGSVGEQYF. The CDR3 nucleotides read TGCAGTGCTAGAGTTTTTAGGGGGTCTGTTGGCGAGCAGTACTTC.

The rearrangement joins TRBV5-1 to TRBJ1-1, with 7 bases identical to TRBD1. Trimming at V came to 2 bases and at J to 8 bases, leaving 6 bases not matched to a gene. The CDR3 spans 13 residues. Per germline, CDR1 SGHRS and CDR2 YFSETQ. The CDR3 loop is CASSFSGTEEAFF. CDR3 nucleotide sequence: TGCGCCAGCAGCTTTTCCGGGACAGAAGAAGCTTTCTTT.

This clonotype was detected ten times or more. J is TRBJ2-5 and V is TRBV27, with unresolved D. Trimming shortened V by 5 bases and J by 1 base, and 23 bases separated the two germline ends. Germline CDR1 MNHEY, CDR2 SMNVEV (reference sequence). There are 18 residues in the CDR3. CDR3 nucleotide sequence: TGTGCCAGCAGTCCGGAACTACCCAACCCCCTCTTCCAAGAGACCCAGTACTTC. Amino acid sequence: CASSPELPNPLFQETQYF.

There are many counts of this clonotype. The chain recombines TRBV12-3 or TRBV12-4 with TRBJ1-6; no clear D gene. CDR3 size: 15 residues. Trimming left V 6 bases short and J 8 bases short, with 17 bases between. For the CDR3, the DNA is TGTGCCAGCAGAAGGAGCTTCTCAGGAGATTCACCCCTCCACTTT. Amino acid sequence: CASRRSFSGDSPLHF.

The chain employs TRBV30 and TRBJ2-7, with unresolved D. The CDR3 consists of 12 residues. Per germline, CDR1 GTSNPN and CDR2 SVGIG (reference sequence). V shed 2 bases and J shed 4 bases, with 9 bases lying between them. The CDR3 protein is CAWSLRKYEQYF. The CDR3 bases are TGTGCCTGGAGTCTAAGGAAATACGAGCAGTACTTC.

This clonotype was picked up many times. The chain joins TRBV18 to TRBJ2-5; 10 bases line up with TRBD2. CDR3 length equals 15 residues. CDR1 and CDR2 (germline): KGHSH, LQKENI. Unmatched junction bases numbered 9, after V lost 4 bases and J lost 7 bases. CDR3 region: CASSLLAGEDGTQYF. In nucleotides, the CDR3 is TGTGCCAGCTCACTCCTAGCGGGAGAAGACGGGACCCAGTACTTC.

Concerning this clonotype itself: A single base is all that separates this from a far larger clone, so a read error is likely. The chain is built from TRBV3-1 and TRBJ2-7; either TRBD1 or TRBD2 may supply D (6 bases each). Germline V gives CDR1 LGHDT, CDR2 YNNKEL (reference sequence). The CDR3 totals 14 residues. This CDR3 reads CASSPTSRGNEQLF. The CDR3 DNA reads as TGTGCCAGCAGCCCCACTAGCAGGGGCAATGAGCAGCTCTTC.

A remark on this clonotype: The junction does not match germline at one end; this may be a read error. This chain uses TRBV15 with TRBJ2-7, with D maybe TRBD2 (5 bases). CDR3 length equals 13 residues. Germline V gives CDR1 LNHNV, CDR2 YYDKDF (reference sequence). In DNA form, the CDR3 reads TGTGCCACCAGCAGTTATCCCGACTACGAGCAGCACTTC. The encoded protein is CATSSYPDYEQHF.

This clonotype came up a few times. This rearrangement joins TRBV6-1 to TRBJ2-3; D is unclear. The CDR3 totals 13 residues. Trimming pared 2 bases from V and 1 base from J, leaving 4 bases between. Germline V lookup: CDR1 MNHNS, CDR2 SASEGT. The CDR3 bases are TGTGCCAGCAGTGAATCAGGCACAGATACGCAGTATTTT. Translating it yields CASSESGTDTQYF.

This clonotype was found many times. CDR3 protein: CASSRAGGAADTQYF. The CDR3 region has the DNA TGTGCCAGCTCCCGGGCGGGAGGAGCCGCAGATACGCAGTATTTT. V usage is TRBV18 and J usage is TRBJ2-3; 8 positions agree with TRBD2. After removal of 6 bases from V and 4 bases from J, the junction contained 9 bases not matched to a gene. The CDR3 runs to 15 residues. CDR1 and CDR2 (germline): KGHSH, LQKENI.

This clonotype was detected ten times or more. The chain combines TRBV30 with TRBJ1-4; D may be TRBD1 (5 bases). The CDR3 sequence is 15 residues long. Per germline, CDR1 GTSNPN and CDR2 SVGIG (reference sequence). V shed 0 bases and J shed 8 bases, with 16 bases lying between them. The CDR3, as DNA: TGTGCCTGGAGTGTACTGGGGGGTTCAGGAGAAAAACTGTTTTTT. Its translation is CAWSVLGGSGEKLFF.

This clonotype was detected many times. J is TRBJ2-1 and V is TRBV3-1, with a weak D call TRBD1 (6 bases). Germline values: CDR1 LGHDT, CDR2 YNNKEL (reference sequence). CDR3 size: 15 residues. Trimming took 4 bases from V and 7 from J, leaving 17 bases between them. The chain's CDR3 is CASSPTGSRKNEQFF. DNA of the CDR3: TGTGCCAGCAGCCCCACAGGGTCGCGGAAGAATGAGCAGTTCTTC.

As for this clonotype: Compared with germline, one end of the junction differs, possibly owing to a read error. The J gene is TRBJ1-5, the V gene TRBV11-2, with D perhaps matching TRBD1 (6 bases). The length of the CDR3 is 16 residues. Germline values: CDR1 SGHAT, CDR2 FQNNGV. The CDR3 loop reads CASSSGGRNSSQPQHF. The CDR3, as DNA: TGTGCCAGCAGTTCTGGGGGGCGAAATAGCAGTCAGCCCCAGCATTTT.

This clonotype appeared many times. The V and J genes are TRBV27 and TRBJ1-2; D uncertain. The CDR3 has 11 residues. V lost 8 bases, J lost 8 bases, and 12 bases lay in between. Per germline, CDR1 MNHEY and CDR2 SMNVEV (reference sequence). The CDR3 sequence is CASGPGEGYTF. The DNA for the CDR3 is TGTGCCAGCGGTCCGGGTGAGGGCTACACCTTC.

This clonotype has a count of ten or more. This chain joins TRBV20-1 and TRBJ2-7; 9 bases agree with TRBD2. V shed 5 bases and J 0 bases; nucleotides not matched to a gene: 14. CDR3 length: 17 amino acids. Germline V gene data show CDR1 as DFQATT and CDR2 as SNEGSKA (reference sequence). CDR3 sequence (DNA): TGCAGTGCTTCCGATCCTGGGCGGGGGGGTGGCTCCTACGAGCAGTACTTC. Protein product: CSASDPGRGGGSYEQYF.